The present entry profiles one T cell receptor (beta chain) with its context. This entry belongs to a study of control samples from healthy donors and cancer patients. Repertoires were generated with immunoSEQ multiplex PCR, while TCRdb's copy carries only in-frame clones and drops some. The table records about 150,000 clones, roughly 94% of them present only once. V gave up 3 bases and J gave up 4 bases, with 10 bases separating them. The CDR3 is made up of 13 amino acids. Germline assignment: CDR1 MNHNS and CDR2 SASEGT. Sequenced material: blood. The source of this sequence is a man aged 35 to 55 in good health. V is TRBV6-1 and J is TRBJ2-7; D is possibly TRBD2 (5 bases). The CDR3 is CASSEREQYEQYF. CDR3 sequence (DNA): TGTGCCAGCAGTGAGAGGGAGCAGTACGAGCAGTACTTC.